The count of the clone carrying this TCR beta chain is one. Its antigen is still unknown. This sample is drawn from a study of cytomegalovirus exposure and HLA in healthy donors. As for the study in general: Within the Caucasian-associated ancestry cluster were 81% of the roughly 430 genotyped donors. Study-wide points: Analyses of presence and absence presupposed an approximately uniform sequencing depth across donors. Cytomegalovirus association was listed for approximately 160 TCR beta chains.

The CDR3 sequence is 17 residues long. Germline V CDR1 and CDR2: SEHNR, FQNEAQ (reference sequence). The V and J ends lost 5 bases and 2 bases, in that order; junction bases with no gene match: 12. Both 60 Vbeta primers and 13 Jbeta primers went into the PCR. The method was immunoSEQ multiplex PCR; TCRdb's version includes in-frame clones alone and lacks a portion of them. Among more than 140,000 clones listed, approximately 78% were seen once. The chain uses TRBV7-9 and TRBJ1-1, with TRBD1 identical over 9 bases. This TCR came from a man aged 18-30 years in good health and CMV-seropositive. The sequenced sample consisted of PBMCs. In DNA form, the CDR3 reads TGTGCCAGCAGCCCCCGGGACAGGGTGGGACTTAACACTGAAGCTTTCTTT. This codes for CASSPRDRVGLNTEAFF.